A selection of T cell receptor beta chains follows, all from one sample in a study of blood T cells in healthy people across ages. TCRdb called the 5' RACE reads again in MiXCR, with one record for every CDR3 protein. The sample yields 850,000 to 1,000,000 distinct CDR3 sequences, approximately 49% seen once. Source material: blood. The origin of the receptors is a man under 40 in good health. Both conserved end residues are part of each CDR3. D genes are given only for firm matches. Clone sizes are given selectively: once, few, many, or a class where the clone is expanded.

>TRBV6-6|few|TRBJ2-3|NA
TGTGCCAGCAGGCCCGGGACCTTCGGGGATACGCAGTATTTT
CASRPGTFGDTQYF
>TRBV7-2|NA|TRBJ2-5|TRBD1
TGTGCCAGCAGTCCAGGGGGCGGGATCAACAATGAGCAGTACTTC
CASSPGGGINNEQYF
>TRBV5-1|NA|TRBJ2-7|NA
TGCGCCAGCAGCTTGTCGGCCAATCAGGGGGGCGAGCAGTACTTC
CASSLSANQGGEQYF
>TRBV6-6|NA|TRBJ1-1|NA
TGTGCCAGCAGTTATGAAGCTTTCTTT
CASSYEAFF
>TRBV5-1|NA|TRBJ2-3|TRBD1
TGCGCCAGCAGCCCCATGACAGGGCTCACAGATACGCAGTATTTT
CASSPMTGLTDTQYF
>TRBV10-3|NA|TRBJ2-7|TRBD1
TGTGCCATCAGTGAGAAGGGACAGGGGGTATACGAGCAGTACTTC
CAISEKGQGVYEQYF
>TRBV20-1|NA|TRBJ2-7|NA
TGCAGTGCTAGCGAATACAACCTCTACGAGCAGTACTTC
CSASEYNLYEQYF
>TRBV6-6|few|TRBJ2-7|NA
TGTGCCAGCAGTTACGGCAGGGATACCTACGAGCAGTACTTC
CASSYGRDTYEQYF
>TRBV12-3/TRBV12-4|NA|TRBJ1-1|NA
TGTGCCAGCAGGCCGACTGTCGCTGAAGCTTTCTTT
CASRPTVAEAFF
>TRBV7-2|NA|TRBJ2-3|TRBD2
TGTGCCAGCAGCTCGACTAGCGGAACTAGCACAGATACGCAGTATTTT
CASSSTSGTSTDTQYF
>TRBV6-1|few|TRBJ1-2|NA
TGTGCCAGCACCGAAGACAGGACCTACTCCCTTGCCTATGGCTACACCTTC
CASTEDRTYSLAYGYTF
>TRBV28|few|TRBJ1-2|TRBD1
TGTGCCAGCAGTCTTAGGACAGGGTCAATCTATGGCTACACCTTC
CASSLRTGSIYGYTF
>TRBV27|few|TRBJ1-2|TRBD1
TGTGCCAGCACCCCTGGGGCAGGGGGTAACTATGGCTACACCTTC
CASTPGAGGNYGYTF
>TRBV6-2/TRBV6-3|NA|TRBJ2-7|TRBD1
TGTGCCAGCAGTTCCCTGACAGGGAGCTCCTACGAGCAGTACTTC
CASSSLTGSSYEQYF
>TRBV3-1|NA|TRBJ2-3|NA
TGTGCCAGCAGCAGCACCAAGGGGGGGCTAGTCGATTTTGATACGCAGTATTTT
CASSSTKGGLVDFDTQYF
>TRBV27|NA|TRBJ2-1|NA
TGTGCCAGCAGTCTTACCAGGGACCCCCTTTGGGATGAGCAGTTCTTC
CASSLTRDPLWDEQFF
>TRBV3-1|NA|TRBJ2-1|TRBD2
TGTGCCAGCAGCCGGGCTTCAGCGGGGGGATACAATGAGCAGTTCTTC
CASSRASAGGYNEQFF
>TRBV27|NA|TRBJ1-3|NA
TGTGCCAGCAGTCCTGGAAGGGTGAGCTCTGGAAACACCATATATTTT
CASSPGRVSSGNTIYF
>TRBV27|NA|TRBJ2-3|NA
TGTGCCAGCAGTTTAGTGAGCTCGAGGGCAAGAACGCAGTATTTT
CASSLVSSRARTQYF
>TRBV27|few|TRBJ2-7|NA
TGTGCCAGCAGTCCCTGGACGGGACACTCCTACGAGCAGTACTTC
CASSPWTGHSYEQYF
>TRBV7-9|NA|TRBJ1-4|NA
TGTGCCAGCAGCTTAGGGACAACAACTAATGAAAAACTGTTTTTT
CASSLGTTTNEKLFF
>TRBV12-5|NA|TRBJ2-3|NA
TGTGCTAGTGGCCAACCCGAACTTTCAGATACGCAGTATTTT
CASGQPELSDTQYF
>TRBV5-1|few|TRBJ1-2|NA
TGCGCCAGCAGCCCGCGCGAAAGTTTCCGTGGCTACACCTTC
CASSPRESFRGYTF
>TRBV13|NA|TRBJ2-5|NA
TGTGCCAGCAGCTCCACCACTCCTAGGATGTATGGGGAGACCCAGTACTTC
CASSSTTPRMYGETQYF
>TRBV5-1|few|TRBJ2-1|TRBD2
TGCGCCAGCAGCGGATCCAGCGGGGGGAGCTCCTACAATGAGCAGTTCTTC
CASSGSSGGSSYNEQFF